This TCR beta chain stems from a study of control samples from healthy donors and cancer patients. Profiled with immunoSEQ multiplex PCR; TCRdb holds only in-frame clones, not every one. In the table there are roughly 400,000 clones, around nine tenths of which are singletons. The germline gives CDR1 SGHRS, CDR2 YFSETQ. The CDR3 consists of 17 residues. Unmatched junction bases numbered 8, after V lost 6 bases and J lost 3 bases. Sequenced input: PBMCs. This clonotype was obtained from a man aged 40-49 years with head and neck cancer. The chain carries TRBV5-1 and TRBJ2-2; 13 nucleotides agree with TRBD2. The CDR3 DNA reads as TGCGCCAGCACCGGGACTAGCGGGGAGACGGACACCGGGGAGCTGTTTTTT. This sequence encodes CASTGTSGETDTGELFF.